This entry describes one T cell receptor beta chain. UMI-labeled 5' RACE was used to make TCR beta libraries. Reanalyzing the 5' RACE reads, TCRdb keeps one entry per CDR3 protein, without DNA. The sample has about 6,500 distinct CDR3 sequences. The data were obtained in a study of human CD8 memory T cell subsets. The CDR3 consists of 14 residues. Germline V gene data show CDR1 as SGHDT and CDR2 as YYEEEE. The source of this sequence is a human donor in good health. The gene calls are TRBV5-6 and TRBJ2-7; TCRdb lists TRBD1, though no DNA is available to test this call. The sequencing sample was made of CD8+ stem-like memory T cells (TSCM and TCM) sorted from PBMCs. The subset here: stem-like memory CD8 T cells (TSTEM), CCR7+ PD-1- TIGIT-. This chain's CDR3 is CASLQDTDPGEQYF.